The clone carrying this T cell receptor beta chain has more than one count but fewer than ten. Its matching antigen is unknown. This entry is derived from a study of blood T cells in healthy people across ages. Study-level points and caveats: It was not possible, with unsorted PBMCs, to conclusively compare naive and antigen-experienced cells. The fall in TCR beta diversity per million T cells was roughly linear with age.

A second PCR, run for about 7 to 11 cycles, used a sample-barcoded 5' primer plus a J-beta primer mix. TCRdb reprocessed the 5' RACE reads with MiXCR, giving one entry per CDR3 protein. The data contain about 1,500,000 distinct CDR3 sequences, 42% of them seen just once; the ten biggest clones take up 7.9%. Healthy Caucasian individuals from Russia aged roughly 6 to 95 were enrolled as donors. Germline lookup yields CDR1 LGHDT and CDR2 YNNKEL (reference sequence). The V gene lost 1 base and the J gene lost 2 bases, with 12 bases spanning the gap. This CDR3 is 15 amino acids long. This clonotype originated in a woman under 30 in good health. Source material: blood. The chain recombines TRBV3-1 with TRBJ2-7; D is ambiguous. This CDR3 is CASSQGPRQAYEQYF. The DNA for the CDR3 is TGTGCCAGCAGCCAAGGGCCCAGGCAAGCCTACGAGCAGTACTTC.